Each of the 22 T cell receptor beta chains below was sequenced from the same sample in a study of T cell responses to AZD1222 COVID-19 vaccine. Some clones are missing from TCRdb's copy, which holds only in-frame ones; the method was immunoSEQ multiplex PCR. The table records 20,000 to 25,000 clones, around 90% of them present only once. Sequenced here: peripheral blood, sampled 28 days after the second AZD1222 dose. The receptors derive from an adult who received the AZD1222 COVID-19 vaccine.

This chain joins TRBV19 and TRBJ2-7; 7 bases match TRBD1. Germline V gives CDR1 LNHDA, CDR2 SQIVND (reference sequence). Trimming took 6 bases from V and 4 from J; bases not matched to a gene: 3. The CDR3 has 12 residues. Here the CDR3 DNA reads TGTGCCAGTAGCCTGGGACAGTACGAGCAGTACTTC. Translating gives CASSLGQYEQYF.

The chain carries TRBV29-1 and TRBJ2-1, with D unclear. With 7 bases removed from V and 1 base from J, the gap between germline ends came to 14 bases. The CDR3 is made up of 14 amino acids. CDR1 and CDR2 from the germline V gene are SQVTM and ANQGSEA. The CDR3 protein is CSGYGLGSYNEQFF. The CDR3 DNA reads as TGCAGCGGATACGGGCTCGGTTCCTACAATGAGCAGTTCTTC.

The chain joins TRBV15 to TRBJ2-5; no definite D call. This CDR3 region has 14 residues. Germline CDR1 LNHNV, CDR2 YYDKDF (reference sequence). V lost 6 bases to trimming and J lost 2 bases, with 13 bases between them. The CDR3 is CATSSASVQETQYF. The CDR3 DNA follows: TGTGCCACCAGTAGTGCAAGTGTACAAGAGACCCAGTACTTC.

The sample holds a few counts of this clone. The V gene is TRBV5-1, the J gene TRBJ2-3; D might be TRBD2 (6 bases). Germline V gene data show CDR1 as SGHRS and CDR2 as YFSETQ. V lost 4 bases to trimming and J lost 3 bases, with 15 bases between them. The CDR3 has 15 residues. The CDR3 loop reads CASSPRVGGTDTQYF. As DNA, the CDR3 is TGCGCCAGCAGCCCCAGGGTGGGGGGTACAGATACGCAGTATTTT. Full variable domain (remainder filled in from reference TRBV5-1 and TRBJ2-3): KAGVTQTPRYLIKTRGQQVTLSCSPISGHRSVSWYQQTPGQGLQFLFEYFSETQRNKGNFPGRFSGRQFSNSRSEMNVSTLELGDSALYLCASSPRVGGTDTQYFGPGTRLTVL.

This rearrangement joins TRBV7-9 to TRBJ2-3; TRBD2 agrees at 9 bases. Germline CDR1 is SEHNR and CDR2 is FQNEAQ (reference sequence). Unmatched junction bases numbered 8, after V lost 2 bases and J lost 2 bases. This CDR3 has 17 amino acids. CDR3 nucleotides: TGTGCCAGCAGCTTATCTCAGACTAGCGGCAACACAGATACGCAGTATTTT. Protein sequence: CASSLSQTSGNTDTQYF.

This rearrangement joins TRBV29-1 to TRBJ1-2; the match to TRBD1 covers 7 bases. CDR3 size: 15 residues. Looked up from germline, CDR1 is SQVTM and CDR2 is ANQGSEA. With V trimmed by 6 bases and J by 3 bases, 13 bases remained unmatched. The CDR3 bases are TGCAGCGTGTCCCAGGGGACAGCCGGAGACTATGGCTACACCTTC. It yields the protein CSVSQGTAGDYGYTF.

The chain uses TRBV28 and TRBJ1-4, with 7 positions matching TRBD1. V lost 7 bases and J lost 5; bases outside the gene matches: 7. The germline V gene has CDR1 MDHEN and CDR2 SYDVKM. The CDR3 runs to 14 residues. In DNA, the CDR3 is TGTGCCAGCAACCTGGAACAGGGGAATGAAAAACTGTTTTTT. As protein: CASNLEQGNEKLFF. The whole variable domain, filled in from reference TRBV28 and TRBJ1-4, reads DVKVTQSSRYLVKRTGEKVFLECVQDMDHENMFWYRQDPGLGLRLIYFSYDVKMKEKGDIPEGYSVSREKKERFSLILESASTNQTSMYLCASNLEQGNEKLFFGSGTQLSVL.

J is TRBJ2-7 and V is TRBV7-2, with 7 bases that match TRBD2. CDR1 is SGHTA and CDR2 is FQGNSA in the germline V gene. The ends lost 5 bases at V and 3 bases at J; junction bases unmatched: 7. The CDR3 is 14 amino acids. The CDR3 DNA follows: TGTGCCAGCAGCCCATGGGGGACTAACTACGAGCAGTACTTC. Its translation is CASSPWGTNYEQYF.

The chain is built from TRBV27 and TRBJ2-4; tentative D call: TRBD1 (6 bases). The CDR3 contains 14 residues. Germline CDR1 and CDR2: MNHEY and SMNVEV (reference sequence). The V end was cut by 5 bases, the J end by 0 bases, with 8 bases between. The CDR3 loop is CASSTGLAKNIQYF. As DNA, the CDR3 is TGTGCCAGCAGTACAGGGTTAGCCAAAAACATTCAGTACTTC.

The genes are TRBV7-2 and TRBJ2-7; maybe TRBD1 (6 bases). CDR1 SGHTA and CDR2 FQGNSA come from the germline V gene. This CDR3 is 15 amino acids long. Trimming pared 1 base from V and 0 bases from J, leaving 10 bases between. The CDR3 DNA follows: TGTGCCAGCAGCTTAGGGGGACAACGCTCCTACGAGCAGTACTTC. This codes for CASSLGGQRSYEQYF.

The chain joins TRBV5-4 to TRBJ1-3; 9 bases line up with TRBD1. The germline CDR1 and CDR2 sequences are SGHNT and YYREEE (reference sequence). This CDR3 is 17 amino acids long. After removal of 1 base from V and 6 bases from J, the junction contained 11 bases not matched to a gene. CDR3 in amino acids: CASSLPHRGRGKNTIYF. Here the CDR3 DNA reads TGTGCCAGCAGCTTGCCCCACAGGGGGCGAGGAAAAAACACCATATATTTT.

The chain carries TRBV29-1 and TRBJ2-3; 10 bases agree with TRBD2. CDR3 size: 16 residues. V lost 5 bases to trimming and J lost 5 bases; unmatched junction nucleotides: 13. Germline V lookup: CDR1 SQVTM, CDR2 ANQGSEA. CDR3 residues: CSVRPLAGVRGDTQYF. DNA for the CDR3: TGCAGCGTTCGACCCCTAGCGGGAGTGCGAGGAGATACGCAGTATTTT.

This sequence joins TRBV2 and TRBJ1-3; D perhaps matches TRBD1 (5 bases). V lost 4 bases and J lost 2, with 9 bases in between. This CDR3 is 14 amino acids long. Germline V gives CDR1 SNHLY, CDR2 FYNNEI. The CDR3 DNA is TGTGCCAGCAGTGTAACAGGCCCTGGAAACACCATATATTTT. Its protein product is CASSVTGPGNTIYF.

The chain couples TRBV28 to TRBJ1-3, with a possible D match to TRBD1 (5 bases). This CDR3 is built from 13 residues. The germline V gene has CDR1 MDHEN and CDR2 SYDVKM. The V end was cut by 10 bases, the J end by 8 bases, with 18 bases between. DNA of the CDR3: TGTGCCACCCGGGGCCTGCAGGGAGACACCATATATTTT. Amino acid sequence: CATRGLQGDTIYF.

The genes are TRBV5-1 and TRBJ1-6, with 8 nucleotides matching TRBD1. The junction had 4 bases not matched to a gene; V was cut back by 0 bases and J by 8 bases. This CDR3 spans 15 amino acids. The V gene's germline CDR1 is SGHRS and CDR2 YFSETQ. CDR3 nucleotide sequence: TGCGCCAGCAGCTTGGGGACAGGGCCCGATTCACCCCTCCACTTT. Encoded protein: CASSLGTGPDSPLHF.

The CDR3 loop reads CASKGSYEQYF. The CDR3 DNA follows: TGTGCCAGCAAGGGCAGCTACGAGCAGTACTTC. This chain links TRBV28 with TRBJ2-7; D is undetermined. Germline lookup yields CDR1 MDHEN and CDR2 SYDVKM. This CDR3 has 11 residues. V dropped 7 bases and J dropped 3 bases, with 7 bases sitting between them.

The chain employs TRBV28 and TRBJ1-2; D gene unclear. The V and J ends lost 3 bases and 2 bases respectively, with 10 bases between them. Germline-derived CDR1 and CDR2 are MDHEN and SYDVKM. The CDR3 length is 14 residues. CDR3 nucleotides: TGTGCCAGCAGTTTTCTGTCCAGGAACTATGGCTACACCTTC. It translates to CASSFLSRNYGYTF.

The chain employs TRBV7-2 and TRBJ2-2; D not resolved. Germline lookup yields CDR1 SGHTA and CDR2 FQGNSA. The CDR3 covers 15 residues. The V and J ends lost 3 bases and 4 bases respectively, with 12 bases between them. The CDR3 DNA reads as TGTGCCAGCAGCTTTAGTACAAGAACCACCGGGGAGCTGTTTTTT. This gives the protein CASSFSTRTTGELFF.

This clone is a singleton in its sample. J is TRBJ2-7 and V is TRBV19; 10 positions agree with TRBD2. The CDR3 contains 15 residues. In germline, CDR1 is LNHDA, CDR2 SQIVND (reference sequence). J was trimmed by 0 bases and V by 6 bases; bases with no gene match: 5. CDR3 sequence: CASRPGTSASYEQYF. The DNA for the CDR3 is TGTGCCAGTAGACCCGGGACTAGCGCCTCCTACGAGCAGTACTTC.

V gene TRBV27 combines with J gene TRBJ1-6, with D maybe TRBD1 (6 bases). The ends were cut back, 0 bases at V and 9 bases at J, with 12 bases in the middle. The CDR3 has 15 amino acids. Germline-derived CDR1 and CDR2 are MNHEY and SMNVEV (reference sequence). CDR3: CASSLSTGGSSPLHF. As DNA, the CDR3 is TGTGCCAGCAGTTTATCGACAGGCGGTTCTTCACCCCTCCACTTT.

V and J are TRBV7-9 and TRBJ1-5, with TRBD1 matching over 12 bases. Germline assignment: CDR1 SEHNR and CDR2 FQNEAQ (reference sequence). J gave up 6 bases and V 4 bases, and 4 bases lay outside the gene matches. The CDR3 covers 15 residues. The CDR3, as DNA: TGTGCCAGCAGCTCGGGACAGGGGGCAATTCAGCCCCAGCATTTT. It encodes CASSSGQGAIQPQHF. Full variable domain (outside the CDR3, taken from reference TRBV7-9 and TRBJ1-5): DTGVSQNPRHKITKRGQNVTFRCDPISEHNRLYWYRQTLGQGPEFLTYFQNEAQLEKSRLLSDRFSAERPKGSFSTLEIQRTEQGDSAMYLCASSSGQGAIQPQHFGDGTRLSIL.

This chain connects TRBV18 to TRBJ1-1; D unclear. The V end was cut by 2 bases, the J end by 1 base, with 5 bases between. Germline CDR1 is KGHSH and CDR2 is LQKENI. The CDR3 has 13 amino acids. The CDR3 region is CASSPTTNTEAFF. For the CDR3, the DNA is TGTGCCAGCTCACCAACAACGAACACTGAAGCTTTCTTT.